A selection of T cell receptor beta chains follows, all from one sample in a study of shared clonotypes between healthy human individuals. The data were produced by immunoSEQ multiplex PCR, yet TCRdb's version contains in-frame clones alone and is incomplete. Seen here are about 1.1 million clones, about 72% observed once, and the top ten hold roughly 0.82%. The sample comprised memory CD4+ T cells from PBMCs. The receptors here all came from a man younger than 35 in good health. Some clones in this sample may be carry-over from other donors' samples. CDR3s include the opening cysteine and the closing phenylalanine or tryptophan. Each record gives: J gene, V gene, D gene, CDR3 DNA, CDR3 protein. A D gene is named only where the DNA matches it firmly.

>TRBJ2-3|TRBV5-1|TRBD1
TGCGCCAGCAGCACGGGGACAGCCGGGGTAGATACGCAGTATTTT
CASSTGTAGVDTQYF
>TRBJ2-3|TRBV5-1|.
TGCGCCAGCAGCTTGGGCCAGGGGTTTAGCACAGATACGCAGTATTTT
CASSLGQGFSTDTQYF
>TRBJ2-1|TRBV2|.
TGTGCCTGCAGTGAACGGGACGGTCACAATGAGCAGTTCTTC
CACSERDGHNEQFF
>TRBJ1-1|TRBV5-1|.
TGCGCCAGCAGCGTGACCGGGGCGAACACTGAAGCTTTCTTT
CASSVTGANTEAFF
>TRBJ2-2|TRBV7-6|.
TGTGCCAGCAGCTCCACCCGGGTTGACACCGGGGAGCTGTTTTTT
CASSSTRVDTGELFF
>TRBJ2-1|TRBV5-6|TRBD2
TGTGCCAGCAGCCTCCTGGGGAGCGGGAGCAATGAGCAGTTCTTC
CASSLLGSGSNEQFF
>TRBJ2-1|TRBV7-2|TRBD2
TGTGCCAGCAGCTTAGGCTGGACTAGCGGGATAAATGAGCAGTTCTTC
CASSLGWTSGINEQFF
>TRBJ2-7|TRBV5-4|.
TGTGCCAGCAGCTCTTACAGCACCGGGGGAATCGAGCAGTACTTC
CASSSYSTGGIEQYF
>TRBJ1-2|TRBV6-1|TRBD1
TGTGCCTCCCATTTGACAGGGAGCGACTATGGCTACACCTTC
CASHLTGSDYGYTF
>TRBJ1-5|TRBV18|.
TGTGCCAGCTCTCCTGATAGCAATCAGCCCCAGCATTTT
CASSPDSNQPQHF
>TRBJ2-1|TRBV4-2|.
TGTGCCAGCACGGTGGACTACTCCTACAATGAGCAGTTCTTC
CASTVDYSYNEQFF
>TRBJ1-1|TRBV2|.
TGTGCCAGCAGGGCCCCGGTGAACACTGAAGCTTTCTTT
CASRAPVNTEAFF
>TRBJ1-4|TRBV7-9|TRBD1
TGTGCCAGCAGATGGACACAGGGGGGTGAAAAACTGTTTTTT
CASRWTQGGEKLFF
>TRBJ2-2|TRBV5-1|TRBD1
TGCGCCAGCAGCTTGATCGGGACAGGGAGGACCGGGGAGCTGTTTTTT
CASSLIGTGRTGELFF
>TRBJ2-2|TRBV11-2|TRBD1
TGTGCCAGCAGCCCGCGACCTACAGGGGTCACGAACACCGGGGAGCTGTTTTTT
CASSPRPTGVTNTGELFF
>TRBJ2-6|TRBV5-6|.
TGTGCCAGCAGCTTGGTTGCGGTGGGGAACTCTGGGGCCAACGTCCTGACTTTC
CASSLVAVGNSGANVLTF
>TRBJ2-1|TRBV4-1|TRBD1
TGCGCCAGCAGCCTACAGGGGGCTGAAGGATTTACCCGGGGGGATGAGCAGTTCTTC
CASSLQGAEGFTRGDEQFF